This TCR beta chain appears in the sequencing data of a study of blood T cell repertoires in COVID-19. Study context: Sites across the United States, Italy and Spain contributed samples from acute and convalescent COVID-19. T cells, B-cell-depleted T cells, or PBMCs provided the cDNA or gDNA that served as material.

The sample holds one count of this clone. Per the authors' pipeline: Reference gene primer amplification in the assay estimated nucleated cell counts. Method: immunoSEQ multiplex PCR; TCRdb's copy keeps in-frame clones and lacks some. The D gene and trimming were derived from the DNA, and the V and J assignments and clone size from that table. The sample has approximately 120,000 clones; around 80% are singletons. This CDR3 is built from 15 residues. Trimming took 3 bases from V and 4 from J; bases not matched to a gene: 6. The germline gives CDR1 SGHKS, CDR2 YYEKEE (reference sequence). The source of this sequence is a human donor in a cohort sampled during active COVID-19. Sequenced sample: peripheral blood. V gene TRBV5-5 combines with J gene TRBJ1-4; 7 nucleotides agree with TRBD1. CDR3 DNA sequence: TGTGCCAGCAGCTACCGGGACAGATATAATGAAAAACTGTTTTTT. This translates into CASSYRDRYNEKLFF.